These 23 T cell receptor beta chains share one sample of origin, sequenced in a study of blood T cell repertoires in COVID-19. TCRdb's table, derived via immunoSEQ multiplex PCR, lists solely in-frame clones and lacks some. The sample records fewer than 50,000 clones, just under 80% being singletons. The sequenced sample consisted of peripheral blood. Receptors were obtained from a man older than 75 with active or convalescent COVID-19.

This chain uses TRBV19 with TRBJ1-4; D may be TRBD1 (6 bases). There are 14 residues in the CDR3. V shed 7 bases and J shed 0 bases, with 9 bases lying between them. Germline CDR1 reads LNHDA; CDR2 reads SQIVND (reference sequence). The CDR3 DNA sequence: TGTGCCAGTACCGACAGGTCAACTAATGAAAAACTGTTTTTT. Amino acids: CASTDRSTNEKLFF.

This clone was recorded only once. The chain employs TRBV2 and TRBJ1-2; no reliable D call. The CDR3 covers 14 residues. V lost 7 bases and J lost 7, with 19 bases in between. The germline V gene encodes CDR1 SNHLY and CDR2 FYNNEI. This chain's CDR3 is CASTSEPNRSGYTF. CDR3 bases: TGTGCCAGCACCTCAGAGCCGAATAGGAGTGGCTACACCTTC.

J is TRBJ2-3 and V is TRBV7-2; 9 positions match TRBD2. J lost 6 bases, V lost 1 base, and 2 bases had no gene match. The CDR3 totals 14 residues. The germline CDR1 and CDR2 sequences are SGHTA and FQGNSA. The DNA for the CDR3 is TGTGCCAGCAGCTTAGGGCTAGCGGGGGATACGCAGTATTTT. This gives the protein CASSLGLAGDTQYF.

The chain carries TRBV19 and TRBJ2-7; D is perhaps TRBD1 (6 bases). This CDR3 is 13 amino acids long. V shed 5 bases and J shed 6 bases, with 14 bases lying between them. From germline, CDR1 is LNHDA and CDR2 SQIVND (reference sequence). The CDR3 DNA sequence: TGTGCCAGTAGTGAAGACAGGACCACCGAGCAGTACTTC. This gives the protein CASSEDRTTEQYF.

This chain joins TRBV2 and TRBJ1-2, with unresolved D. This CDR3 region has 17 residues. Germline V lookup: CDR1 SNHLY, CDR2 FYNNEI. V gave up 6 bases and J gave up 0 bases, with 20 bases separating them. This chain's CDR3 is CASRGRPTRLANYGYTF. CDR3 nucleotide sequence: TGTGCCAGCAGGGGTAGGCCGACTCGGCTAGCTAACTATGGCTACACCTTC. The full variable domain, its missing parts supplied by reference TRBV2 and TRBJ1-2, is EPEVTQTPSHQVTQMGQEVILRCVPISNHLYFYWYRQILGQKVEFLVSFYNNEISEKSEIFDDQFSVERPDGSNFTLKIRSTKLEDSAMYFCASRGRPTRLANYGYTFGSGTRLTVV.

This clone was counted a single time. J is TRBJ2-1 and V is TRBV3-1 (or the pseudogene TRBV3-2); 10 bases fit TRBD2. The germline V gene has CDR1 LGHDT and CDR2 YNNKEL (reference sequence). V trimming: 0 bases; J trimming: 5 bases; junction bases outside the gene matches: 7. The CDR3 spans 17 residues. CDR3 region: CASSQDLWTSGDNEQFF. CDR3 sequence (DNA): TGTGCCAGCAGCCAAGATCTATGGACTAGCGGTGACAATGAGCAGTTCTTC.

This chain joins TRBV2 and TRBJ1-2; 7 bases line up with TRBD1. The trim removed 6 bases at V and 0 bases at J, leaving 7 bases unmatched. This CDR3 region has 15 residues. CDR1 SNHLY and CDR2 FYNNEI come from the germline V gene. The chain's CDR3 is CASRGDSKSNYGYTF. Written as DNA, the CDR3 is TGTGCCAGCAGGGGGGACAGCAAATCTAACTATGGCTACACCTTC.

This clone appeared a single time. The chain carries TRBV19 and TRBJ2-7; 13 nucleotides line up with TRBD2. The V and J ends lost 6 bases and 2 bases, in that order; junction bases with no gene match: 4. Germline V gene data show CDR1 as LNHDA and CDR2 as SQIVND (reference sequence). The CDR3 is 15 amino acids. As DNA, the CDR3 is TGTGCCAGTAGCCCTGGACTAGCGGGAGCCTACGAGCAGTACTTC. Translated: CASSPGLAGAYEQYF. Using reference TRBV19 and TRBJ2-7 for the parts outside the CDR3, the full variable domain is DGGITQSPKYLFRKEGQNVTLSCEQNLNHDAMYWYRQDPGQGLRLIYYSQIVNDFQKGDIAEGYSVSREKKESFPLTVTSAQKNPTAFYLCASSPGLAGAYEQYFGPGTRLTVT.

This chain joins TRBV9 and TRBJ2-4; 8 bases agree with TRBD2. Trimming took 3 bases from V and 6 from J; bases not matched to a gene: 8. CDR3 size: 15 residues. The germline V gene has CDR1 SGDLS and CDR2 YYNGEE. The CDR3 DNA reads TGTGCCAGCAGCGCGAATAGCGGGATCGCAAACATTCAGTACTTC. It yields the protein CASSANSGIANIQYF.

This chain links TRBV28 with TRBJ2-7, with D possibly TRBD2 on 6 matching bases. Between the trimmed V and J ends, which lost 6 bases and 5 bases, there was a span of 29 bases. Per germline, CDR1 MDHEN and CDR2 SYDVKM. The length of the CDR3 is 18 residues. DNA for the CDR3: TGTGCCAGCAGCCCCTTCTCTGCCACTAGCCGTAAGCTCCACGAGCAGTACTTC. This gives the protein CASSPFSATSRKLHEQYF.

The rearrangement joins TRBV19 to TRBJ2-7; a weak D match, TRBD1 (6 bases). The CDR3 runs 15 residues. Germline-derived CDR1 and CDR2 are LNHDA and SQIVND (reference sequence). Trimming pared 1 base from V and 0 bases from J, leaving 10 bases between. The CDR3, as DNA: TGTGCCAGTAGTATAGTTGGGGGCTACTCCTACGAGCAGTACTTC. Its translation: CASSIVGGYSYEQYF.

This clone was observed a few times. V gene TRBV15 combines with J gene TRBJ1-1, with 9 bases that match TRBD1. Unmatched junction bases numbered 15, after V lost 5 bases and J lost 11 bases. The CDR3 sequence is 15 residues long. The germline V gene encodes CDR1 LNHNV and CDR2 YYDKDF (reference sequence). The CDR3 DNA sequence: TGTGCCACCAGCTCAGTAGGAGGGGGACAGGGACGCGCTTTCTTT. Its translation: CATSSVGGGQGRAFF.

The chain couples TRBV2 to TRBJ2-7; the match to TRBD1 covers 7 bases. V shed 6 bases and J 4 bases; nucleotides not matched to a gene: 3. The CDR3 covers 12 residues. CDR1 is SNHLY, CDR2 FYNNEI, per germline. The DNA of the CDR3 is TGTGCCAGCAGACAGGGGTTGTACGAGCAGTACTTC. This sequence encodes CASRQGLYEQYF.

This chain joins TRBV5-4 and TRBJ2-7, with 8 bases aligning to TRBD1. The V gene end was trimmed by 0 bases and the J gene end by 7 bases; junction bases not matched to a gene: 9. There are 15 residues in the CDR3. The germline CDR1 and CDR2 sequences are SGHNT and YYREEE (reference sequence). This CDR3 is CASSLERQGASEQYF. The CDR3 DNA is TGTGCCAGCAGCTTGGAACGGCAGGGGGCGAGTGAGCAGTACTTC. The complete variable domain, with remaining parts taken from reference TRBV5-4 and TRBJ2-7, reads ETGVTQSPTHLIKTRGQQVTLRCSSQSGHNTVSWYQQALGQGPQFIFQYYREEENGRGNFPPRFSGLQFPNYSSELNVNALELDDSALYLCASSLERQGASEQYFGPGTRLTVT.

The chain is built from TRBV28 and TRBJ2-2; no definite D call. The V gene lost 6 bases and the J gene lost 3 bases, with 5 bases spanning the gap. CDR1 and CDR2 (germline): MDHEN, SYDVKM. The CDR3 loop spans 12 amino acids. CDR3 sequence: CASSPDTGELFF. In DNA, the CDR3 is TGTGCCAGCAGCCCCGACACCGGGGAGCTGTTTTTT.

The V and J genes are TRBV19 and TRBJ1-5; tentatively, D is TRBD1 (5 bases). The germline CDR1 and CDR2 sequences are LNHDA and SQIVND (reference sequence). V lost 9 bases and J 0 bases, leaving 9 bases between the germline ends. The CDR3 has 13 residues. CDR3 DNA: TGTGCCAGCCAGGGTAATAGCAATCAGCCCCAGCATTTT. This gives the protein CASQGNSNQPQHF.

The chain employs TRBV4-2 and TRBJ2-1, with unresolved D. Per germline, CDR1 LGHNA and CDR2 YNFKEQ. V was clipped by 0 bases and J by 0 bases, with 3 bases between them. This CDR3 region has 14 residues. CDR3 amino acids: CASSQDRSYNEQFF. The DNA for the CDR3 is TGTGCCAGCAGCCAAGATCGCTCCTACAATGAGCAGTTCTTC.

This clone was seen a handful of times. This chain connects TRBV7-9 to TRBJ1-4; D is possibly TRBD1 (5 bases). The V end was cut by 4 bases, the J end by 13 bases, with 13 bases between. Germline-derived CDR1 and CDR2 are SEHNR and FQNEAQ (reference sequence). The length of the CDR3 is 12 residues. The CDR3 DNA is TGTGCCAGCAGCTCTTCAGGGAATATACTGTTTTTT. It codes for CASSSSGNILFF.

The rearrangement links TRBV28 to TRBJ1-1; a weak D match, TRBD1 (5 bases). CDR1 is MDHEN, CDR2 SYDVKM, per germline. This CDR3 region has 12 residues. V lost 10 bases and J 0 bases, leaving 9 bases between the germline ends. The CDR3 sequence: CATRQMNTEAFF. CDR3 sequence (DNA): TGTGCCACCAGACAGATGAACACTGAAGCTTTCTTT.

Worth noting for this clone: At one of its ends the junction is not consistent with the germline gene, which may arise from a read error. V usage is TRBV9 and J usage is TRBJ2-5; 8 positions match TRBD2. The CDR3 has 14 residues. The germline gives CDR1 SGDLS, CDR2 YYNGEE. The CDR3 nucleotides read TGTGCCAGCAGCAACCCCCTATCGAGCGGGGGCCCAAACTTC. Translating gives CASSNPLSSGGPNF.

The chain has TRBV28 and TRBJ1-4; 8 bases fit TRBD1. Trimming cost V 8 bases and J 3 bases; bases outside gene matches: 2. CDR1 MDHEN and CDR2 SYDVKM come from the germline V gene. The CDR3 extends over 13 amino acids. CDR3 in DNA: TGTGCCAGCCTGGACAGGGCTAATGAAAAACTGTTTTTT. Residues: CASLDRANEKLFF.

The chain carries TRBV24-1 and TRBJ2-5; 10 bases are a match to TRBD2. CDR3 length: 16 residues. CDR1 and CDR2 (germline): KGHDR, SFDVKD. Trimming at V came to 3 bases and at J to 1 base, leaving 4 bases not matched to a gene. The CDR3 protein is CATSDPTSGLQETQYF. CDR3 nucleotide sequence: TGTGCCACCAGTGATCCGACTAGCGGGCTCCAAGAGACCCAGTACTTC.

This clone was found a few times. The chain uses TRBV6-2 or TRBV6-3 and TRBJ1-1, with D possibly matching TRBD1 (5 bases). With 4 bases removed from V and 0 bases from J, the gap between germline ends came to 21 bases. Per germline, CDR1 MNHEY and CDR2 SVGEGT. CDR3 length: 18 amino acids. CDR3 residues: CASSSITDRAGMNTEAFF. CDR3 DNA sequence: TGTGCCAGCAGTTCGATCACGGACCGGGCAGGGATGAACACTGAAGCTTTCTTT.